Listed here is a single TCR beta chain. This sample was taken from a study of shared clonotypes between healthy human individuals. Only Caucasian adults living in Nashville, Tennessee made up the donor group. TCRdb's table, derived via immunoSEQ multiplex PCR, lists solely in-frame clones and lacks some. The sample shows approximately 2.5 million clones, approximately 92% of them seen only once. The CDR3 sequence is 16 residues long. Germline CDR1 and CDR2: SGHAT and FQNNGV. V was cut by 3 bases and J by 5 bases, with 19 bases left in between. The sequence derives from a young man in good health. The chain uses TRBV11-2 and TRBJ2-5, with D perhaps assigned TRBD1 or TRBD2 (6 bases each). The sequencing sample was made of naive CD4+ T cells sorted from blood. Specified subset: CD45RA+ positively selected. This CDR3 reads CASSFTMGGGRETQYF. The DNA of the CDR3 is TGTGCCAGCAGCTTTACCATGGGGGGCGGCCGGGAGACCCAGTACTTC.